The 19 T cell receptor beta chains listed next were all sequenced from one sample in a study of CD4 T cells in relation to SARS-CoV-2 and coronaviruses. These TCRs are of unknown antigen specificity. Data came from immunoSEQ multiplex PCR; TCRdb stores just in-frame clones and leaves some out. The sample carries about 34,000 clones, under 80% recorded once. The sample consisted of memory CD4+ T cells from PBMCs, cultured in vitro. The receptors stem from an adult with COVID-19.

The CDR3 reads CASRRTSGRTTQYF. For the CDR3, the DNA is TGTGCCAGCAGGAGGACTAGCGGGAGAACGACCCAGTACTTC. The chain has TRBV2 and TRBJ2-5; TRBD2 aligns across 13 bases. J lost 7 bases, V lost 6 bases, and 5 bases had no gene match. Germline-derived CDR1 and CDR2 are SNHLY and FYNNEI. This CDR3 is built from 14 residues.

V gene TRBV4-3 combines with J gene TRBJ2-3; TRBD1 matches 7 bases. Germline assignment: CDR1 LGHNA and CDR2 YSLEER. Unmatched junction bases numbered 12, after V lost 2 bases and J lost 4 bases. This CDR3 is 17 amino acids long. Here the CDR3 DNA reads TGCGCCAGCAGCCAACTATCCGGGACAGATCGACCAGATACGCAGTATTTT. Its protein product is CASSQLSGTDRPDTQYF.

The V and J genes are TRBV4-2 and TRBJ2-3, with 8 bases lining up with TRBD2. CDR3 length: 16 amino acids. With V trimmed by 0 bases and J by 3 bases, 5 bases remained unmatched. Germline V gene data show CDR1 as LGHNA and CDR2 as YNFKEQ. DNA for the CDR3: TGTGCCAGCAGCCAAGATGAGGCTAGCGGGACAGATACGCAGTATTTT. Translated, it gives CASSQDEASGTDTQYF.

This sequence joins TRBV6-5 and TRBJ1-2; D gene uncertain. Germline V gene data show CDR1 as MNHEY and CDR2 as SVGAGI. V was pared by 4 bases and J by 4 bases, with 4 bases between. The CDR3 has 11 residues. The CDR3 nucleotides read TGTGCCAGCAGTTCAGTCTATGGCTACACCTTC. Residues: CASSSVYGYTF.

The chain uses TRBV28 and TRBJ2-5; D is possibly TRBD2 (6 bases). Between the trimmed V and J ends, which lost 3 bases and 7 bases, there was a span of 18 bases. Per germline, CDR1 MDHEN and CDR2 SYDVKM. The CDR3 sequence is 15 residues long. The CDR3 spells CASSFQRAGLGTQYF. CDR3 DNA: TGTGCCAGCAGTTTCCAGCGGGCTGGCCTGGGGACCCAGTACTTC. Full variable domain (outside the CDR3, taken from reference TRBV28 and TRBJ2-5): DVKVTQSSRYLVKRTGEKVFLECVQDMDHENMFWYRQDPGLGLRLIYFSYDVKMKEKGDIPEGYSVSREKKERFSLILESASTNQTSMYLCASSFQRAGLGTQYFGPGTRLLVL.

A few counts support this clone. As DNA, the CDR3 is TGTGCTAGTGGTTTGGGGACAGACGTCACAGATACGCAGTATTTT. Amino acids: CASGLGTDVTDTQYF. The chain recombines TRBV12-5 with TRBJ2-3; D is possibly TRBD1 (6 bases). The CDR3 runs 15 residues. V was clipped by 1 base and J by 2 bases, with 10 bases between them. CDR1 is LGHNT, CDR2 FRNRAP, per germline.

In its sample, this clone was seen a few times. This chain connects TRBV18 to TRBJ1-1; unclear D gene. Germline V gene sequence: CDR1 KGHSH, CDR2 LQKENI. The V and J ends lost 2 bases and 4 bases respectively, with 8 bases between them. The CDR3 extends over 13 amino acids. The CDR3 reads CASSPFTGTEAFF. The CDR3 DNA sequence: TGTGCCAGCTCACCATTCACCGGCACTGAAGCTTTCTTT. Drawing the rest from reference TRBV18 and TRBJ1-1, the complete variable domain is NAGVMQNPRHLVRRRGQEARLRCSPMKGHSHVYWYRQLPEEGLKFMVYLQKENIIDESGMPKERFSAEFPKEGPSILRIQQVVRGDSAAYFCASSPFTGTEAFFGQGTRLTVV.

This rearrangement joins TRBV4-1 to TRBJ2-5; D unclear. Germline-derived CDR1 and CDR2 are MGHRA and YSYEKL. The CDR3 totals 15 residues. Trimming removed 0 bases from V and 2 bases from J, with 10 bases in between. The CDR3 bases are TGCGCCAGCAGCCAAGAGGGGTTTGCTCAAGAGACCCAGTACTTC. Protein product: CASSQEGFAQETQYF.

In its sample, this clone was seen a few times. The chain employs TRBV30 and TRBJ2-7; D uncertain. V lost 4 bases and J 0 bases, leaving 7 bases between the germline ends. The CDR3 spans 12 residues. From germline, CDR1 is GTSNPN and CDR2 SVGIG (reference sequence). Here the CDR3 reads CAWTINSYEQYF. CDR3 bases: TGTGCCTGGACCATTAACTCCTACGAGCAGTACTTC. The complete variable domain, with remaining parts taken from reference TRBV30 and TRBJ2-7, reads SQTIHQWPATLVQPVGSPLSLECTVEGTSNPNLYWYRQAAGRGLQLLFYSVGIGQISSEVPQNLSASRPQDRQFILSSKKLLLSDSGFYLCAWTINSYEQYFGPGTRLTVT.

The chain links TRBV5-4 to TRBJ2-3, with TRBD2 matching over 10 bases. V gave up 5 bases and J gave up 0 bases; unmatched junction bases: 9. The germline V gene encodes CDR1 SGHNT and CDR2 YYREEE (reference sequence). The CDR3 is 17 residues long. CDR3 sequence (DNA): TGTGCCAGCAGAAAAACACTAGCGGGGACTAGCACAGATACGCAGTATTTT. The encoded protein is CASRKTLAGTSTDTQYF.

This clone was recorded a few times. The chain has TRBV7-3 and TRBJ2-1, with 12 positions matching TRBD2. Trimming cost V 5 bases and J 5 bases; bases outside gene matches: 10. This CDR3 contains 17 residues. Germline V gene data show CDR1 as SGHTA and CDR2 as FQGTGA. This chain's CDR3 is CASSLKSGLAGNNEQFF. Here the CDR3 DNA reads TGTGCCAGCAGCCTAAAAAGCGGACTAGCGGGAAACAATGAGCAGTTCTTC. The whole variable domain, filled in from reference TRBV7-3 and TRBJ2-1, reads GAGVSQTPSNKVTEKGKYVELRCDPISGHTALYWYRQSLGQGPEFLIYFQGTGAADDSGLPNDRFFAVRPEGSVSTLKIQRTERGDSAVYLCASSLKSGLAGNNEQFFGPGTRLTVL.

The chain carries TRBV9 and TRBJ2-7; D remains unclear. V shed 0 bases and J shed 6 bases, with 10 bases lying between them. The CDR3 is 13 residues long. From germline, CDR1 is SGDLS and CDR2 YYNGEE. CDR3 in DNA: TGTGCCAGCAGCGTAGACCCAGCAGCCGAGCAGTACTTC. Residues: CASSVDPAAEQYF.

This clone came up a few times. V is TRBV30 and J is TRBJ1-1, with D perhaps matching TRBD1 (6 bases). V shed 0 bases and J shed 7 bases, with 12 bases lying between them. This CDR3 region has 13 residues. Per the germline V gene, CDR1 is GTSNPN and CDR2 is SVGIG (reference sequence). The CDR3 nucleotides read TGTGCCTGGAGTGTACAGGGACGCGGTGAAGCTTTCTTT. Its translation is CAWSVQGRGEAFF.

The CDR3 is CASSPTGTGGLNEQFF. CDR3 bases: TGTGCCAGTTCCCCCACCGGGACAGGGGGCCTCAATGAGCAGTTCTTC. The chain combines TRBV6-6 with TRBJ2-1, with 12 bases fitting TRBD1. The junction had 12 bases not matched to a gene; V was cut back by 9 bases and J by 6 bases. The CDR3 runs to 16 residues. Germline assignment: CDR1 MNHNY and CDR2 SVGAGI (reference sequence).

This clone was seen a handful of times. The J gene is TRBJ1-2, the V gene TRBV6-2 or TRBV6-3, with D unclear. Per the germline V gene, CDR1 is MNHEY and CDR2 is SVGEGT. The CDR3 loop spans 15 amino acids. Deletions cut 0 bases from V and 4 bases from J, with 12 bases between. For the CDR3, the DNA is TGTGCCAGCAGTTACTCGCCCGGCTGGGGCTATGGCTACACCTTC. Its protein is CASSYSPGWGYGYTF.

DNA for the CDR3: TGTGCCAGCAGTTTTTTATATTCCTCTAGCGGGAGGTCAGATACGCAGTATTTT. Translation: CASSFLYSSSGRSDTQYF. The chain has TRBV28 and TRBJ2-3, with 11 bases fitting TRBD2. The germline V gene encodes CDR1 MDHEN and CDR2 SYDVKM. V lost 3 bases, J lost 4 bases, and 12 bases stayed unmatched. The CDR3 consists of 18 residues.

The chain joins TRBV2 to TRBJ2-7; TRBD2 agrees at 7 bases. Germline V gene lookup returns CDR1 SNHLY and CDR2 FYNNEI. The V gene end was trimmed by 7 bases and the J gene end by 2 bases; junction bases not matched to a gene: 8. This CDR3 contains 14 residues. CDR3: CASTKTGTTYEQYF. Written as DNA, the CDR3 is TGTGCCAGCACTAAAACCGGGACTACCTACGAGCAGTACTTC.

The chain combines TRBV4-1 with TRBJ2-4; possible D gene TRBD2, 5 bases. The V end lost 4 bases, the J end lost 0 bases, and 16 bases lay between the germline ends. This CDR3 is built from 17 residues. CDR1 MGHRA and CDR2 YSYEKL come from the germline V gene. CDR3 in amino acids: CASSPAIGLLAKNIQYF. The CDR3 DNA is TGCGCCAGCAGCCCGGCCATAGGACTTCTAGCCAAAAACATTCAGTACTTC.

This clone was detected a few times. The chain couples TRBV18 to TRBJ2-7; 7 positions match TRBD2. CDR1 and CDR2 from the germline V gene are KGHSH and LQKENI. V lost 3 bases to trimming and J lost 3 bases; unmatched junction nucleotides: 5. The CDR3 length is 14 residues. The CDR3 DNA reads TGTGCCAGCTCACCGGGGAGGGATGGCTACGAGCAGTACTTC. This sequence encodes CASSPGRDGYEQYF.